The present T cell receptor beta chain was sequenced within a study of T cells in narcolepsy. Trimming pared 5 bases from V and 9 bases from J, leaving 12 bases between. This CDR3 has 12 residues. From germline, CDR1 is SGHDT and CDR2 YYEEEE. Using immunoSEQ multiplex PCR, the repertoire was profiled, and TCRdb retains in-frame clones only, with some absent. The table has tens of thousands of clones, about four fifths seen once. This receptor was taken from a human donor in good health. The rearrangement uses TRBV5-6 and TRBJ2-4, with D maybe TRBD1 (6 bases). The sequenced sample consisted of memory (CD45RA-) CD4+ T cells from blood. DNA for the CDR3: TGTGCCAGCAGAACAGGGTTGGGCATTCAGTACTTC. Its translation is CASRTGLGIQYF.